This T cell receptor (beta chain) was identified in a study of regulatory T cells in long-lasting Graves disease. V lost 4 bases and J lost 3; bases outside the gene matches: 6. Germline V gene lookup returns CDR1 SGHRS and CDR2 YFSETQ. CDR3 length equals 15 residues. As to time point: newly diagnosed GD, antithyroid drugs for less than 3 months. PBMCs were the source of the RNA used for TCR sequencing. All patients originated from an endocrinology department located in Xi'an, China. Arm-PCR of CDR3 regions and iRepertoire HTBI primers were used to build TCR beta libraries. TCRdb re-called the multiplex PCR reads with MiXCR, one entry per CDR3 protein. The sample yields hundreds of thousands of distinct CDR3 sequences, over 15% seen once.

The chain couples TRBV5-1 to TRBJ2-7; 11 nucleotides agree with TRBD2. This clonotype originated in a female donor with Graves disease. The sequenced sample was peripheral blood mononuclear cells (PBMCs), obtained at new diagnosis, from a patient treated with antithyroid drugs. CDR3 coding DNA: TGCGCCAGCAGCATCGGACTAGCGGGTTTCTACGAGCAGTACTTC. It translates to CASSIGLAGFYEQYF.